Below are 26 T cell receptor beta chains sequenced from a single sample in a study of cytomegalovirus exposure and HLA in healthy donors (dated by TCRdb to the late 2010s). The library came from the immunoSEQ multiplex PCR assay. For the multiplex PCR, a mixture combining 60 forward primers for TCR Vbeta segments and 13 reverse primers for TCR Jbeta segments was used. Drawn from immuneACCESS, this table holds only the in-frame rearrangements with V and J called that TCRdb kept. Clones are partly lost; checked studies trace under half to an unresolved V gene and leave the rest unexplained. This sample gives approximately 100,000 clones in total; about 59% of them show up just once. The top ten clonotypes cover around 3.9% of the sample. Input material: PBMCs. These receptors originate from a man aged 25 to 45 in good health and CMV-seropositive.

V is TRBV19 and J is TRBJ2-1, with 7 positions matching TRBD1. The CDR3 contains 16 residues. Per the germline V gene, CDR1 is LNHDA and CDR2 is SQIVND (reference sequence). The junction had 8 bases not matched to a gene; V was cut back by 4 bases and J by 2 bases. The CDR3 sequence: CASSRLRDRAYNEQFF. The CDR3 bases are TGTGCCAGTAGTAGACTCCGGGACAGAGCCTACAATGAGCAGTTCTTC.

This clone appeared a few times. The CDR3 coding sequence is TGTGCCAGCAGCTTACGAGGGGGCTACACCTTC. This codes for CASSLRGGYTF. This chain links TRBV7-2 with TRBJ1-2, with unresolved D. CDR1 is SGHTA, CDR2 FQGNSA, per germline. V lost 2 bases to trimming and J lost 8 bases, with 6 bases between them. The CDR3 length is 11 residues.

This rearrangement joins TRBV7-2 to TRBJ1-5; 10 bases align to TRBD1. There are 15 residues in the CDR3. V gave up 5 bases and J gave up 3 bases; unmatched junction bases: 4. Looked up from germline, CDR1 is SGHTA and CDR2 is FQGNSA. CDR3 protein: CASSPGQGNNQPQHF. The CDR3 nucleotides are TGTGCCAGCAGCCCGGGACAGGGGAACAATCAGCCCCAGCATTTT.

The chain carries TRBV5-6 and TRBJ1-2, with 9 positions matching TRBD1. CDR3 length equals 17 residues. Germline V gene lookup returns CDR1 SGHDT and CDR2 YYEEEE. With 3 bases clipped from V and 6 bases from J, the junction kept 15 bases outside the gene matches. Written as DNA, the CDR3 is TGTGCCAGCAGCTCCTGGGACAGGGCCCGGGACCGTCATGGCTACACCTTC. It translates to CASSSWDRARDRHGYTF.

The chain employs TRBV10-3 and TRBJ2-3; TRBD2 matches at 11 bases. V trimming: 6 bases; J trimming: 4 bases; junction bases outside the gene matches: 9. This CDR3 is built from 16 residues. Germline values: CDR1 ENHRY, CDR2 SYGVKD. The CDR3 loop reads CAIRATSGGSADTQYF. The CDR3 region has the DNA TGTGCCATCAGGGCTACTAGCGGGGGTTCGGCAGATACGCAGTATTTT.

This sequence joins TRBV6-5 and TRBJ2-6; D uncertain. Germline V CDR1 and CDR2: MNHEY, SVGAGI. This CDR3 spans 14 amino acids. V lost 5 bases and J lost 0, with 5 bases in between. The DNA for the CDR3 is TGTGCCAGCAGTACAAGCTCTGGGGCCAACGTCCTGACTTTC. It is translated as CASSTSSGANVLTF.

The chain has TRBV5-6 and TRBJ2-6; 7 bases are shared with TRBD1. This CDR3 spans 17 amino acids. V gave up 3 bases and J gave up 0 bases; unmatched junction bases: 6. The germline CDR1 and CDR2 sequences are SGHDT and YYEEEE. As DNA, the CDR3 is TGTGCCAGCAGCTCGGGGACAGTCAACTCTGGGGCCAACGTCCTGACTTTC. Translating gives CASSSGTVNSGANVLTF.

A single count supports this clone. The J gene is TRBJ2-7, the V gene TRBV4-1; no clear D gene. This CDR3 is 16 amino acids long. V was pared by 4 bases and J by 4 bases, with 20 bases between. CDR1 is MGHRA, CDR2 YSYEKL, per germline. The CDR3 loop reads CASSPDSTPSLYEQYF. Written as DNA, the CDR3 is TGCGCCAGCAGCCCCGACTCAACTCCAAGCCTTTACGAGCAGTACTTC.

The chain uses TRBV6-4 and TRBJ2-4, with TRBD1 matching over 7 bases. V lost 9 bases, J lost 7 bases, and 9 bases stayed unmatched. CDR1 is MRHNA and CDR2 is SNTAGT in the germline V gene. CDR3 length: 13 residues. Written as DNA, the CDR3 is TGTGCCAGGACCGACAGGGTAGGGAACATTCAGTACTTC. Translation: CARTDRVGNIQYF.

The rearrangement joins TRBV7-3 to TRBJ2-1, with TRBD1 as a possible D gene (6 bases). The CDR3 totals 16 residues. Germline CDR1 SGHTA, CDR2 FQGTGA. With 7 bases removed from V and 9 bases from J, the gap between germline ends came to 25 bases. The CDR3 DNA reads as TGTGCCAGCACCCTAGTACAGGGTTTTTATTTTGGTGAGCAGTTCTTC. Its translation is CASTLVQGFYFGEQFF.

Here the CDR3 reads CASSDSGSTNEKLFF. DNA for the CDR3: TGTGCCAGCAGCGATTCAGGGTCCACTAATGAAAAACTGTTTTTT. This chain joins TRBV5-8 and TRBJ1-4; possibly TRBD1 for D (5 bases). Per the germline V gene, CDR1 is SGHTS and CDR2 is YDEGEE. This CDR3 spans 15 amino acids. Trimming removed 4 bases from V and 2 bases from J, with 12 bases in between.

The rearrangement uses TRBV7-8 and TRBJ1-4, with 8 bases matching TRBD1. Trimming at V came to 5 bases and at J to 6 bases, leaving 8 bases not matched to a gene. The CDR3 spans 15 residues. In germline, CDR1 is SGHVS, CDR2 FQNEAQ. DNA of the CDR3: TGTGCCAGCAGCAAACCGCAGGGGGCCTATGAAAAACTGTTTTTT. The encoded protein is CASSKPQGAYEKLFF.

The V gene is TRBV15, the J gene TRBJ1-4; D remains ambiguous. V was pared by 5 bases and J by 8 bases, with 15 bases between. Germline loops: CDR1 LNHNV, CDR2 YYDKDF (reference sequence). This CDR3 is 14 amino acids long. CDR3 protein: CATSRAGLGEKLFF. The CDR3, as DNA: TGTGCCACCAGCCGGGCGGGTTTAGGGGAAAAACTGTTTTTT.

CDR3 amino acids: CASSLVVAGGVETQYF. In nucleotides, the CDR3 is TGCGCCAGCAGCTTGGTGGTAGCGGGGGGCGTGGAGACCCAGTACTTC. This chain joins TRBV5-1 and TRBJ2-5; the match to TRBD2 covers 10 bases. This CDR3 has 16 residues. The ends lost 0 bases at V and 5 bases at J; junction bases unmatched: 7. CDR1 is SGHRS and CDR2 is YFSETQ in the germline V gene.

This clone was seen more than once but under ten times. The chain joins TRBV19 to TRBJ1-6; possible D gene TRBD1, 5 bases. The CDR3 sequence is 15 residues long. Germline CDR1 and CDR2: LNHDA and SQIVND (reference sequence). The ends were cut back, 7 bases at V and 10 bases at J, with 20 bases in the middle. CDR3: CASKVEAGPGSPLHF. CDR3 nucleotides: TGTGCCAGTAAGGTAGAGGCAGGACCAGGGTCACCCCTCCACTTT.

The rearrangement joins TRBV5-1 to TRBJ1-6; D possibly corresponds to TRBD1 (5 bases). Germline lookup yields CDR1 SGHRS and CDR2 YFSETQ. This CDR3 region has 16 residues. V gave up 4 bases and J gave up 6 bases, with 17 bases separating them. CDR3 protein: CASSHGGWAGNSPLHF. DNA for the CDR3: TGCGCCAGCAGCCACGGGGGGTGGGCCGGTAATTCACCCCTCCACTTT.

As for this clone: Other DNA sequences in the sample encode the same CDR3. V and J are TRBV4-1 and TRBJ1-2, with D uncertain. CDR1 is MGHRA and CDR2 is YSYEKL in the germline V gene. The CDR3 has 13 residues. V lost 4 bases, J lost 2 bases, and 8 bases lay in between. The CDR3: CASSPGLNYGYTF. CDR3 DNA: TGCGCCAGCAGCCCAGGACTGAACTATGGCTACACCTTC.

The V call is TRBV27, the J call TRBJ1-5; possible D gene TRBD1, 6 bases. The CDR3 covers 15 residues. V was trimmed by 8 bases and J by 3 bases, leaving 17 bases between them. From germline, CDR1 is MNHEY and CDR2 SMNVEV (reference sequence). CDR3 amino acids: CASQNSGGPNQPQHF. CDR3 coding DNA: TGTGCCAGCCAAAACTCGGGGGGCCCCAATCAGCCCCAGCATTTT.

The chain links TRBV29-1 to TRBJ2-5; 9 bases are shared with TRBD2. Germline V gene sequence: CDR1 SQVTM, CDR2 ANQGSEA. Unmatched junction bases numbered 6, after V lost 1 base and J lost 0 bases. CDR3 length: 16 residues. The CDR3: CSVEGPERGDQETQYF. DNA of the CDR3: TGCAGCGTTGAAGGTCCGGAGCGGGGGGACCAAGAGACCCAGTACTTC.

The chain is built from TRBV19 and TRBJ1-5, with a weak D call TRBD1 (5 bases). CDR1 is LNHDA, CDR2 SQIVND, per germline (reference sequence). The CDR3 is 14 residues long. The V and J ends lost 6 bases and 0 bases respectively, with 9 bases between them. The CDR3: CASSLRDSNQPQHF. In DNA form, the CDR3 reads TGTGCCAGTAGCCTCAGGGATAGCAATCAGCCCCAGCATTTT. The variable domain in full, with the rest retrieved from reference TRBV19 and TRBJ1-5, is DGGITQSPKYLFRKEGQNVTLSCEQNLNHDAMYWYRQDPGQGLRLIYYSQIVNDFQKGDIAEGYSVSREKKESFPLTVTSAQKNPTAFYLCASSLRDSNQPQHFGDGTRLSIL.

This clone was seen just once. The chain links TRBV5-6 to TRBJ2-5; the D gene is possibly TRBD2 (5 bases). The J call is uncertain, as TRBJ2-7 better fits the DNA end. CDR1 and CDR2 from the germline V gene are SGHDT and YYEEEE. The CDR3 runs to 15 residues. The CDR3 nucleotides read TGTGCCAGCAGCGAGGGTTGGACCCGGAGCTACGAGCAGTACTTC. Protein sequence: CASSEGWTRSYEQYF.

A word on this clone: Other DNA sequences within the sample encode an identical CDR3. V usage is TRBV5-1 and J usage is TRBJ2-2, with TRBD1 identical over 12 bases. Germline CDR1 SGHRS, CDR2 YFSETQ. The CDR3 extends over 14 amino acids. V was pared by 5 bases and J by 5 bases, with 1 base of the junction left unmatched. For the CDR3, the DNA is TGCGCCAGCAGGGGACAGGGGGCAACCGGGGAGCTGTTTTTT. This translates into CASRGQGATGELFF.

This clone has a handful of counts. The rearrangement uses TRBV29-1 and TRBJ2-7; 8 bases match TRBD1. This CDR3 is built from 11 residues. The germline V gene encodes CDR1 SQVTM and CDR2 ANQGSEA. V shed 4 bases and J 7 bases; nucleotides not matched to a gene: 3. The CDR3 loop reads CSVVQGAEQYF. The CDR3 DNA is TGCAGCGTTGTGCAGGGGGCAGAGCAGTACTTC.

A remark on this clone: In the same sample, other DNA sequences code for this CDR3. The CDR3 DNA reads as TGTGCCAGCAGCTTAGATCAGGGCGAGCAGTACTTC. This codes for CASSLDQGEQYF. The chain recombines TRBV11-2 with TRBJ2-7; D possibly corresponds to TRBD1 (5 bases). Trimming took 0 bases from V and 6 from J, leaving 6 bases between them. This CDR3 spans 12 amino acids. Germline CDR1 reads SGHAT; CDR2 reads FQNNGV.

The chain recombines TRBV19 with TRBJ2-1; tentatively, D is TRBD2 (6 bases). Trimming removed 4 bases from V and 2 bases from J, with 12 bases in between. CDR3 length equals 15 residues. CDR1 and CDR2 (germline): LNHDA, SQIVND (reference sequence). Written as DNA, the CDR3 is TGTGCCAGTAGTAGCGCTAGCGTGACCTACAATGAGCAGTTCTTC. It codes for CASSSASVTYNEQFF.

The chain has TRBV7-8 and TRBJ2-6; a possible D gene is TRBD2 (5 bases). V was trimmed by 5 bases and J by 2 bases, leaving 13 bases between them. Germline values: CDR1 SGHVS, CDR2 FQNEAQ. This CDR3 has 16 amino acids. The CDR3 DNA reads TGTGCCAGCAGCACCAGCGCGGGCCCTGGGGCCAACGTCCTGACTTTC. Amino acids: CASSTSAGPGANVLTF.